The rows below give T cell receptor beta chains drawn from one sample of a study of T cells in tuberculosis. Method: immunoSEQ multiplex PCR; TCRdb's copy keeps in-frame clones and lacks some. In the table there are around 26,000 clones, 90% to 95% of which are singletons. The sequenced sample was PBMCs. The receptors originated from a donor aged 10-29 years with latent tuberculosis or without tuberculosis infection. Some clones in this sample may be carry-over from other donors' samples. The CDR3 runs from the conserved cysteine through the conserved F or W. D genes are given only for firm matches. Some rows mark clone size as missing; the rest say once, few, many or name a class of expanded clone.

D gene: TRBD1
V gene: TRBV29-1
J gene: TRBJ2-5
clone size: .
CDR3 protein: CSVGGQGTRETQYF
CDR3 DNA: TGCAGCGTCGGGGGACAGGGGACCCGAGAGACCCAGTACTTC

D gene: TRBD1
V gene: TRBV6-1
J gene: TRBJ1-5
clone size: .
CDR3 protein: CASRDRAVQPQHF
CDR3 DNA: TGTGCCAGCAGGGACAGGGCGGTCCAGCCCCAGCATTTT

D gene: .
V gene: TRBV2
J gene: TRBJ2-7
clone size: .
CDR3 protein: CAIGRGSSYEQYF
CDR3 DNA: TGTGCCATTGGGAGGGGGAGTTCCTACGAGCAGTACTTC

D gene: TRBD1
V gene: TRBV19
J gene: TRBJ2-7
clone size: few
CDR3 protein: CASSRDRGLYEQYF
CDR3 DNA: TGTGCCAGTAGCCGGGACAGGGGGCTCTACGAGCAGTACTTC

D gene: TRBD1
V gene: TRBV5-1
J gene: TRBJ1-2
clone size: .
CDR3 protein: CASSRYYTGGDGYTF
CDR3 DNA: TGCGCCAGCAGCCGGTACTATACAGGGGGAGATGGCTACACCTTC

D gene: .
V gene: TRBV19
J gene: TRBJ1-3
clone size: .
CDR3 protein: CASWGLTADSGNTIYF
CDR3 DNA: TGTGCCAGTTGGGGGCTTACAGCCGACTCTGGAAACACCATATATTTT

D gene: .
V gene: TRBV5-1
J gene: TRBJ1-2
clone size: .
CDR3 protein: CASSPGQPGNYGYTF
CDR3 DNA: TGCGCCAGCAGCCCTGGGCAGCCAGGAAACTATGGCTACACCTTC

D gene: .
V gene: TRBV11-2
J gene: TRBJ1-2
clone size: few
CDR3 protein: CASSLGGNYGYTF
CDR3 DNA: TGTGCCAGCAGCTTAGGCGGAAACTATGGCTACACCTTC

D gene: .
V gene: TRBV29-1
J gene: TRBJ2-2
clone size: .
CDR3 protein: CSVKELKNTGELFF
CDR3 DNA: TGCAGCGTGAAAGAGTTAAAGAACACCGGGGAGCTGTTTTTT

D gene: .
V gene: TRBV7-6
J gene: TRBJ2-7
clone size: .
CDR3 protein: CASSPDTFTYEQYF
CDR3 DNA: TGTGCCAGCAGCCCGGACACGTTTACCTACGAGCAGTACTTC

D gene: .
V gene: TRBV6-5
J gene: TRBJ1-1
clone size: .
CDR3 protein: CASSRPSRGTEAFF
CDR3 DNA: TGTGCCAGCAGTAGACCCTCACGGGGCACTGAAGCTTTCTTT

D gene: .
V gene: TRBV27
J gene: TRBJ1-1
clone size: .
CDR3 protein: CATFSPDSTGTEAFF
CDR3 DNA: TGTGCCACCTTCTCCCCGGACAGTACGGGGACTGAAGCTTTCTTT

D gene: TRBD2
V gene: TRBV5-1
J gene: TRBJ2-7
clone size: .
CDR3 protein: CASSLGSRGGSYEQYF
CDR3 DNA: TGCGCCAGCAGCTTAGGTTCGCGGGGGGGATCCTACGAGCAGTACTTC

D gene: TRBD1
V gene: TRBV10-3
J gene: TRBJ1-2
clone size: once
CDR3 protein: CAISETGDRVYGYTF
CDR3 DNA: TGTGCCATCAGTGAAACGGGGGACAGGGTCTATGGCTACACCTTC

D gene: .
V gene: TRBV6-1
J gene: TRBJ2-7
clone size: .
CDR3 protein: CASSGTRAEQYF
CDR3 DNA: TGTGCCAGCAGCGGAACGCGGGCCGAGCAGTACTTC

D gene: .
V gene: TRBV19
J gene: TRBJ2-7
clone size: .
CDR3 protein: CACANSYEQYF
CDR3 DNA: TGTGCCTGCGCCAACAGCTACGAGCAGTACTTC

D gene: .
V gene: TRBV2
J gene: TRBJ1-1
clone size: .
CDR3 protein: CASSVGRGNTEAFF
CDR3 DNA: TGTGCCAGCAGTGTTGGCCGAGGGAACACTGAAGCTTTCTTT

D gene: TRBD1
V gene: TRBV6-5
J gene: TRBJ1-2
clone size: .
CDR3 protein: CASSKRTGDYGYTF
CDR3 DNA: TGTGCCAGCAGCAAGAGGACAGGAGACTATGGCTACACCTTC

D gene: .
V gene: TRBV5-6
J gene: TRBJ2-7
clone size: .
CDR3 protein: CASSRGHLGSYEQYF
CDR3 DNA: TGTGCCAGCAGCCGGGGACACCTAGGCTCCTACGAGCAGTACTTC

D gene: TRBD2
V gene: TRBV11-2
J gene: TRBJ2-1
clone size: .
CDR3 protein: CASSFIAGAYNEQFF
CDR3 DNA: TGTGCCAGCAGCTTTATAGCGGGAGCCTACAATGAGCAGTTCTTC

D gene: .
V gene: TRBV18
J gene: TRBJ2-5
clone size: .
CDR3 protein: CASSPSSGTLEETQYF
CDR3 DNA: TGTGCCAGCTCACCATCATCGGGGACACTCGAAGAGACCCAGTACTTC

D gene: TRBD2
V gene: TRBV6-1
J gene: TRBJ2-5
clone size: .
CDR3 protein: CASSDEAGGQETQYF
CDR3 DNA: TGTGCCAGCAGTGATGAGGCGGGGGGGCAAGAGACCCAGTACTTC

D gene: TRBD1
V gene: TRBV5-1
J gene: TRBJ2-1
clone size: few
CDR3 protein: CASSLQGQGWNNEQFF
CDR3 DNA: TGCGCCAGCAGCCTCCAAGGACAGGGGTGGAACAATGAGCAGTTCTTC

D gene: .
V gene: TRBV19
J gene: TRBJ1-5
clone size: once
CDR3 protein: CASSIGFRVLSNQPQHF
CDR3 DNA: TGTGCCAGTAGTATAGGGTTCCGGGTCCTTAGCAATCAGCCCCAGCATTTT

D gene: .
V gene: TRBV6-5
J gene: TRBJ2-7
clone size: .
CDR3 protein: CASRRKVDNYEQYF
CDR3 DNA: TGTGCCAGCAGACGGAAGGTGGACAACTACGAGCAGTACTTC

D gene: .
V gene: TRBV5-6
J gene: TRBJ2-3
clone size: .
CDR3 protein: CASSFRGTSTDTQYF
CDR3 DNA: TGTGCCAGCAGCTTCCGGGGGACTAGCACAGATACGCAGTATTTT

D gene: .
V gene: TRBV10-3
J gene: TRBJ2-5
clone size: once
CDR3 protein: CAISPGTTQETQYF
CDR3 DNA: TGTGCCATCAGTCCGGGGACAACCCAAGAGACCCAGTACTTC

D gene: TRBD2
V gene: TRBV7-8
J gene: TRBJ2-7
clone size: .
CDR3 protein: CASTTIGTSVRDEQYF
CDR3 DNA: TGTGCCAGCACCACAATTGGGACTAGCGTCAGGGACGAGCAGTACTTC

D gene: .
V gene: TRBV15
J gene: TRBJ2-7
clone size: .
CDR3 protein: CATSRDRGLGEQYF
CDR3 DNA: TGTGCCACCAGCAGAGATCGAGGGTTGGGGGAGCAGTACTTC

D gene: .
V gene: TRBV5-4
J gene: TRBJ1-6
clone size: .
CDR3 protein: CATSREDSPLHF
CDR3 DNA: TGTGCCACCTCCAGGGAGGATTCACCCCTCCACTTT

D gene: TRBD1
V gene: TRBV5-1
J gene: TRBJ1-2
clone size: .
CDR3 protein: CASSQEGAIYGYTF
CDR3 DNA: TGCGCCAGCAGCCAAGAGGGGGCGATCTATGGCTACACCTTC

D gene: .
V gene: TRBV25-1
J gene: TRBJ1-2
clone size: .
CDR3 protein: CASSIGQYYGYTF
CDR3 DNA: TGTGCCAGCAGTATTGGACAGTATTATGGCTACACCTTC

D gene: TRBD1
V gene: TRBV25-1
J gene: TRBJ2-3
clone size: .
CDR3 protein: CASDHGQGSIGDTQYF
CDR3 DNA: TGTGCCAGCGACCACGGACAGGGGAGTATTGGAGATACGCAGTATTTT

D gene: .
V gene: TRBV5-8
J gene: TRBJ2-7
clone size: .
CDR3 protein: CASSRIRDIAYEQYF
CDR3 DNA: TGTGCCAGCAGCCGGATTAGGGACATCGCCTACGAGCAGTACTTC

D gene: TRBD1
V gene: TRBV30
J gene: TRBJ1-5
clone size: .
CDR3 protein: CAWSVHRGSNQPQHF
CDR3 DNA: TGTGCCTGGAGTGTACACAGGGGAAGCAATCAGCCCCAGCATTTT

D gene: TRBD2
V gene: TRBV19
J gene: TRBJ2-1
clone size: .
CDR3 protein: CASSIMLAGGRNEQFF
CDR3 DNA: TGTGCCAGTAGTATTATGCTAGCGGGAGGAAGGAATGAGCAGTTCTTC

D gene: .
V gene: TRBV9
J gene: TRBJ2-3
clone size: .
CDR3 protein: CASNGDTQYF
CDR3 DNA: TGTGCCAGCAACGGGGATACGCAGTATTTT

D gene: TRBD1
V gene: TRBV5-1
J gene: TRBJ1-2
clone size: .
CDR3 protein: CASRDSVVSNYGYTF
CDR3 DNA: TGCGCCAGTCGGGACAGTGTAGTATCTAACTATGGCTACACCTTC

D gene: .
V gene: TRBV29-1
J gene: TRBJ2-6
clone size: few
CDR3 protein: CSVRPEAGANVLTF
CDR3 DNA: TGCAGCGTGCGCCCTGAAGCTGGGGCCAACGTCCTGACTTTC

D gene: .
V gene: TRBV25-1
J gene: TRBJ1-4
clone size: .
CDR3 protein: CASSPRDILQNEKLFF
CDR3 DNA: TGTGCCAGCAGTCCCCGGGACATACTGCAGAATGAAAAACTGTTTTTT

D gene: .
V gene: TRBV29-1
J gene: TRBJ2-3
clone size: .
CDR3 protein: CSVVDSFTDTQYF
CDR3 DNA: TGCAGCGTTGTTGACTCCTTCACAGATACGCAGTATTTT

D gene: .
V gene: TRBV12-2
J gene: TRBJ1-2
clone size: .
CDR3 protein: CASRLKEGRASGYTF
CDR3 DNA: TGTGCAAGTCGCTTAAAGGAAGGGAGGGCGAGTGGCTACACCTTC

D gene: .
V gene: TRBV7-8
J gene: TRBJ2-2
clone size: .
CDR3 protein: CASSQSFANTGELFF
CDR3 DNA: TGTGCCAGCAGCCAGTCATTCGCGAACACCGGGGAGCTGTTTTTT

D gene: .
V gene: TRBV5-5
J gene: TRBJ2-3
clone size: .
CDR3 protein: CASSGGALFTDTQYF
CDR3 DNA: TGTGCCAGCAGCGGGGGGGCACTTTTCACAGATACGCAGTATTTT

D gene: TRBD1
V gene: TRBV27
J gene: TRBJ1-2
clone size: .
CDR3 protein: CASSSDLSGGYRYTF
CDR3 DNA: TGTGCCAGCAGCAGCGACCTTTCAGGGGGCTATCGCTACACCTTC

D gene: .
V gene: TRBV2
J gene: TRBJ1-1
clone size: .
CDR3 protein: CASSERQMMNTEAFF
CDR3 DNA: TGTGCCAGCAGTGAACGACAGATGATGAACACTGAAGCTTTCTTT

D gene: .
V gene: TRBV5-1
J gene: TRBJ2-3
clone size: .
CDR3 protein: CASSLTQLGLPQYF
CDR3 DNA: TGCGCCAGCAGTTTGACCCAACTCGGGTTGCCGCAGTATTTT

D gene: TRBD2
V gene: TRBV6-5
J gene: TRBJ2-5
clone size: .
CDR3 protein: CASIKAGDETQYF
CDR3 DNA: TGTGCCAGCATTAAAGCGGGGGACGAGACCCAGTACTTC

D gene: .
V gene: TRBV5-1
J gene: TRBJ1-1
clone size: .
CDR3 protein: CASSLEGFDRKNTEAFF
CDR3 DNA: TGCGCCAGCAGCTTGGAGGGATTCGACAGGAAGAACACTGAAGCTTTCTTT

D gene: .
V gene: TRBV5-1
J gene: TRBJ2-3
clone size: .
CDR3 protein: CASSSRTAPSTDTQYF
CDR3 DNA: TGCGCCAGCAGCTCGAGGACAGCCCCCAGCACAGATACGCAGTATTTT

D gene: .
V gene: TRBV15
J gene: TRBJ2-1
clone size: once
CDR3 protein: CATSRVASRAYNEQFF
CDR3 DNA: TGTGCCACCAGCAGAGTAGCGTCGCGAGCCTACAATGAGCAGTTCTTC

D gene: TRBD1
V gene: TRBV7-9
J gene: TRBJ1-1
clone size: .
CDR3 protein: CASTLDRGLMTEAFF
CDR3 DNA: TGTGCCAGCACCCTAGACAGGGGGCTCATGACTGAAGCTTTCTTT

D gene: .
V gene: TRBV1
J gene: TRBJ2-5
clone size: .
CDR3 protein: CTSSQGRSGDETQYF
CDR3 DNA: TGCACCAGCAGCCAAGGGAGGTCGGGAGACGAGACCCAGTACTTC

D gene: .
V gene: TRBV5-1
J gene: TRBJ1-2
clone size: .
CDR3 protein: CASSLAQGTNGYTF
CDR3 DNA: TGCGCCAGCAGCTTGGCCCAGGGGACCAATGGCTACACCTTC

D gene: .
V gene: TRBV7-9
J gene: TRBJ1-6
clone size: .
CDR3 protein: CASSLTGRAFETNSPLHF
CDR3 DNA: TGTGCCAGCAGCTTAACCGGCAGGGCCTTTGAAACCAATTCACCCCTCCACTTT

D gene: TRBD2
V gene: TRBV5-1
J gene: TRBJ2-1
clone size: .
CDR3 protein: CASSVTSGLAGGSSVGEQFF
CDR3 DNA: TGCGCCAGCAGCGTAACCAGTGGACTAGCGGGGGGATCCTCGGTCGGTGAGCAGTTCTTC

D gene: .
V gene: TRBV6-1
J gene: TRBJ2-7
clone size: .
CDR3 protein: CALLSLVSYEQYF
CDR3 DNA: TGTGCCCTCCTGAGTTTGGTTTCCTACGAGCAGTACTTC

D gene: TRBD1
V gene: TRBV29-1
J gene: TRBJ1-5
clone size: .
CDR3 protein: CSVPGQGSNQPQHF
CDR3 DNA: TGCAGCGTTCCGGGACAGGGAAGCAATCAGCCCCAGCATTTT

D gene: TRBD1
V gene: TRBV6-1
J gene: TRBJ1-5
clone size: few
CDR3 protein: CASTDRVGNQPQHF
CDR3 DNA: TGTGCCAGCACCGACAGGGTGGGCAATCAGCCCCAGCATTTT